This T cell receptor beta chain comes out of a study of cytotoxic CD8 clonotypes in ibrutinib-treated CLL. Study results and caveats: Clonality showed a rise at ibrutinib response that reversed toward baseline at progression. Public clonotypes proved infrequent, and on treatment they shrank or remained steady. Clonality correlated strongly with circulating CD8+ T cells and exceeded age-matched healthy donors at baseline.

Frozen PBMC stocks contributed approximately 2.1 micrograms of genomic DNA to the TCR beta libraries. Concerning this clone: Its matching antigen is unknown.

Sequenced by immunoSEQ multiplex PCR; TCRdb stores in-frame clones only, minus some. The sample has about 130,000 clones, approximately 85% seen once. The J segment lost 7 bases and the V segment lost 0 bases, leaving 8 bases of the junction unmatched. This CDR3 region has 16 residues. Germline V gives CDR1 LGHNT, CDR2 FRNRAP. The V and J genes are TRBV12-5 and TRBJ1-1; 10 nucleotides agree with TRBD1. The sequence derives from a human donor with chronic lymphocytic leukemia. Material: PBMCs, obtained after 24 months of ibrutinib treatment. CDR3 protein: CASGLVLGQGHHEAFF. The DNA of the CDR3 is TGTGCTAGTGGTTTGGTACTGGGACAGGGGCATCATGAAGCTTTCTTT.